This T cell receptor (beta chain) was identified in a study of T cell repertoires in cytomegalovirus infection. Study as a whole: The public TCR beta signatures pointed to both CMV infection and matching HLA type. Whole-study findings and limits: What dominated the ex vivo response were HLA-C-restricted CMV-specific TCR beta clonotypes. The cumulative frequency of public TCR beta families distinguished individuals who carried CMV together with the relevant HLA.

In TCRdb, the reads were re-called with MiXCR into one record per CDR3 protein. The table lists approximately 250,000 distinct CDR3 sequences, 8% to 9.5% of them singletons. Note on this clonotype: Its antigen is as yet unknown.

This TCR was recovered from a human donor in good health (CMV status not recorded). Some clones in this sample may be carry-over from other donors' samples. Sequencing was performed on PBMCs.

CDR3 nucleotides: TGCGCCAGCAGCTTAGCCGGGGGGAGAGATTCACCCCTCCACTTT. Translating it yields CASSLAGGRDSPLHF. The chain carries TRBV5-1 and TRBJ1-6, with D tentatively TRBD1 (5 bases). The germline V gene encodes CDR1 SGHRS and CDR2 YFSETQ. CDR3 length: 15 residues. Trimming removed 2 bases at V and 8 bases at J, with 14 bases between.